This entry features one T cell receptor (beta chain) sequence. Treatment defined: oral pan-JAK inhibitor, 5-10 mg twice daily. These data belong to a study of CD8+ T cells in alopecia areata. Study information: At a dose of 5 to 10 mg twice daily, oral tofacitinib was given to treated patients.

Investigators isolated RNA and reverse transcribed it into cDNA to act as the sequencing template. Profiled with immunoSEQ multiplex PCR; TCRdb holds only in-frame clones, not every one. Of fewer than 150,000 clones detected, roughly four fifths appear once; the ten largest clones hold roughly 25%. The TCR was taken from a human donor with alopecia areata. The sample here was CD8+ T cells sorted from blood, taken at week 4, from a patient treated with tofacitinib.

CDR3 bases: TGCGCCAGCAGCTCCCCTAGCGAAGGCTCCTACGAGCAGTACTTC. Protein: CASSSPSEGSYEQYF. V usage is TRBV5-1 and J usage is TRBJ2-7; D may be TRBD2 (6 bases). Germline lookup yields CDR1 SGHRS and CDR2 YFSETQ. The CDR3 has 15 amino acids. Trimming removed 3 bases from V and 0 bases from J, with 13 bases in between.